This T cell receptor (beta chain) appears in the sequencing data of a study of blood T cell repertoires in COVID-19. Study information: From the United States, Italy and Spain came samples of acute and convalescent COVID-19.

The data were produced by immunoSEQ multiplex PCR, yet TCRdb's version contains in-frame clones alone and is incomplete. This table holds under 400,000 clones, 70% to 90% found once. The ends were cut back, 4 bases at V and 3 bases at J, with 16 bases in the middle. CDR1 is SGHRS, CDR2 YFSETQ, per germline. The length of the CDR3 is 16 residues. The sequenced material came from peripheral blood. This sequence originates from a woman between 25 and 40 years old with COVID-19, enrolled during active disease. V and J are TRBV5-1 and TRBJ2-2; possibly TRBD2 for D (6 bases). The CDR3: CASSASSGVYTGELFF. CDR3 DNA: TGCGCCAGCAGCGCAAGTAGCGGAGTCTACACCGGGGAGCTGTTTTTT. Full variable domain (remainder filled in from reference TRBV5-1 and TRBJ2-2): KAGVTQTPRYLIKTRGQQVTLSCSPISGHRSVSWYQQTPGQGLQFLFEYFSETQRNKGNFPGRFSGRQFSNSRSEMNVSTLELGDSALYLCASSASSGVYTGELFFGEGSRLTVL.